These 4 T cell receptor beta chains share one sample of origin, sequenced in a study of T cells of healthy individuals. TCRdb used MiXCR to reprocess the 5' RACE reads, holding one entry per CDR3 protein. This table holds around 79,000 distinct CDR3 sequences, approximately 5.4% found once. These receptors were taken from a female donor in good health.

This clonotype turned up a few times. The chain combines TRBV2 with TRBJ2-6, with D tentatively TRBD1 or TRBD2 (5 bases each). Deletions cut 5 bases from V and 0 bases from J, with 8 bases between. Germline V gene sequence: CDR1 SNHLY, CDR2 FYNNEI. CDR3 size: 15 residues. The CDR3 loop reads CASSFGASGANVLTF. CDR3 DNA sequence: TGTGCCAGCAGTTTCGGGGCCTCTGGGGCCAACGTCCTGACTTTC.

The table lists this clonotype with many counts. J is TRBJ2-5 and V is TRBV7-2; the match to TRBD2 covers 8 bases. This CDR3 is 14 amino acids long. Germline values: CDR1 SGHTA, CDR2 FQGNSA. The V gene end was trimmed by 5 bases and the J gene end by 5 bases; junction bases not matched to a gene: 7. CDR3 sequence reads: CASSPGTSTETQYF. CDR3 DNA sequence: TGTGCCAGCAGCCCCGGGACTAGTACGGAGACCCAGTACTTC. Drawing the rest from reference TRBV7-2 and TRBJ2-5, the complete variable domain is GAGVSQSPSNKVTEKGKDVELRCDPISGHTALYWYRQSLGQGLEFLIYFQGNSAPDKSGLPSDRFSAERTGGSVSTLTIQRTQQEDSAVYLCASSPGTSTETQYFGPGTRLLVL.

This clonotype was counted ten times or more. The chain employs TRBV6-5 and TRBJ1-2; no firm D call. Trimming took 4 bases from V and 5 from J, leaving 14 bases between them. In germline, CDR1 is MNHEY, CDR2 SVGAGI. The CDR3 runs to 14 residues. CDR3 sequence reads: CASSSGQVLYGYTF. CDR3 coding DNA: TGTGCCAGCAGTTCCGGGCAGGTTCTGTATGGCTACACCTTC.

Concerning this clonotype itself: With a much larger clone just one base away, this may be a read error. V usage is TRBV27 and J usage is TRBJ1-2; D might be TRBD1 (5 bases). The CDR3 is made up of 16 amino acids. Germline V gene sequence: CDR1 MNHEY, CDR2 SMNVEV (reference sequence). The V gene lost 2 bases and the J gene lost 9 bases, with 22 bases spanning the gap. The CDR3 protein is CASSLVPGHRGESYTF. CDR3 coding DNA: TGTGCCAGCAGTTTAGTCCCCGGACATCGGGGCGAAAGCTACACCTTC.